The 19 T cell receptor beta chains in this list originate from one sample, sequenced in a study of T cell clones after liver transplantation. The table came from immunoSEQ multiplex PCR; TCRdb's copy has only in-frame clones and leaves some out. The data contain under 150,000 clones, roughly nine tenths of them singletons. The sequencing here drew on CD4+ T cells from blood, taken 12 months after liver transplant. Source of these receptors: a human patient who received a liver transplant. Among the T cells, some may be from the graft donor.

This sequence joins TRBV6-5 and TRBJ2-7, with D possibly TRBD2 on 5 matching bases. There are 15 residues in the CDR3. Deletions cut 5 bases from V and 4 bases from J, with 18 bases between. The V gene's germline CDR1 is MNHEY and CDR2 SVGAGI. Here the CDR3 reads CASSPRLRVAYEQYF. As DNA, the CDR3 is TGTGCCAGCAGTCCCCGTTTGCGGGTTGCATACGAGCAGTACTTC.

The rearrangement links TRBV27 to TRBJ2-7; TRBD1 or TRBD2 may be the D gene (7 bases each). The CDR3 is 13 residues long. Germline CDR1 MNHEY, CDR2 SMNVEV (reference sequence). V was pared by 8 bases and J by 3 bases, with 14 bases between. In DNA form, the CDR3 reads TGTGCCAGCGGTGGCAGGGGGGGCTACGAGCAGTACTTC. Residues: CASGGRGGYEQYF.

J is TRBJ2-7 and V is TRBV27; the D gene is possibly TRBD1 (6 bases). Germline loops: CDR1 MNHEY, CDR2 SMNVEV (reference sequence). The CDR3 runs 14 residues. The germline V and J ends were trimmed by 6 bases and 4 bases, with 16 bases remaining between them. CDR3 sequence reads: CASSAGAPLYEQYF. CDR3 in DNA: TGTGCCAGCAGCGCAGGGGCCCCTCTTTACGAGCAGTACTTC.

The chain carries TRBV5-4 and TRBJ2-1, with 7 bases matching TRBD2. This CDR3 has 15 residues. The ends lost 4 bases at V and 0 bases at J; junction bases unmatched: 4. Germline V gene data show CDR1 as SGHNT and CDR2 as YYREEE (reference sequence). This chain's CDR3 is CASSPERDSYNEQFF. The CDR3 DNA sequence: TGTGCCAGCAGCCCGGAGCGGGACTCCTACAATGAGCAGTTCTTC.

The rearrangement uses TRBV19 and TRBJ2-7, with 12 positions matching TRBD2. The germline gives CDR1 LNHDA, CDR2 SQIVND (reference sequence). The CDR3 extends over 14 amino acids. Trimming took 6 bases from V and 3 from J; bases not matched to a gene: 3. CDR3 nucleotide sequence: TGTGCCAGTAGAAGGACTAGCGGGGACTACGAGCAGTACTTC. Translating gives CASRRTSGDYEQYF.

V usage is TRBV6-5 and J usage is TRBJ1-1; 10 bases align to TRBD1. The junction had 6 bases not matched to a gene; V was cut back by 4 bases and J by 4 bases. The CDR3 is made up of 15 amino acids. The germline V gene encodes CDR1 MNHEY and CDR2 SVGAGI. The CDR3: CASSSADRGVTEAFF. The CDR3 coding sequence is TGTGCCAGCAGTTCCGCGGACAGGGGGGTCACTGAAGCTTTCTTT.

CDR3 nucleotide sequence: TGTGCCTGGAGGGAGGATGCCTACAATGAGCAGTTCTTC. Translated: CAWREDAYNEQFF. The V and J genes are TRBV30 and TRBJ2-1; maybe TRBD2 (5 bases). CDR3 size: 13 residues. Germline CDR1 reads GTSNPN; CDR2 reads SVGIG (reference sequence). V was trimmed by 3 bases and J by 2 bases, leaving 8 bases between them.

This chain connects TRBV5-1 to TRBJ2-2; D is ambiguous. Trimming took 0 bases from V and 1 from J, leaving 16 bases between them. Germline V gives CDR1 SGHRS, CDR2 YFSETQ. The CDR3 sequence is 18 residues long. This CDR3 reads CASSLDPKPSLNTGELFF. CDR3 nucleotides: TGCGCCAGCAGCTTGGATCCGAAACCCTCCTTGAACACCGGGGAGCTGTTTTTT. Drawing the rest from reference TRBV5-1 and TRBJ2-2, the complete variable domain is KAGVTQTPRYLIKTRGQQVTLSCSPISGHRSVSWYQQTPGQGLQFLFEYFSETQRNKGNFPGRFSGRQFSNSRSEMNVSTLELGDSALYLCASSLDPKPSLNTGELFFGEGSRLTVL.

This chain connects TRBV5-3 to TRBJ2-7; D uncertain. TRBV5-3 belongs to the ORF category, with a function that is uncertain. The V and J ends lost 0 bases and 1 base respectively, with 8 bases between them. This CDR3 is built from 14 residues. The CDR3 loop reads CARSLDRLSYEQYF. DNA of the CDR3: TGTGCCAGAAGCTTGGACCGGTTATCCTACGAGCAGTACTTC.

The CDR3 nucleotides are TGTGCCAGCAGCGCCTCTGGCACCGGGGAGCTGTTTTTT. This sequence encodes CASSASGTGELFF. The chain combines TRBV25-1 with TRBJ2-2; D call uncertain. The CDR3 contains 13 residues. CDR1 and CDR2 (germline): MGHDK, SYGVNS. Trimming shortened V by 6 bases and J by 4 bases, and 9 bases separated the two germline ends.

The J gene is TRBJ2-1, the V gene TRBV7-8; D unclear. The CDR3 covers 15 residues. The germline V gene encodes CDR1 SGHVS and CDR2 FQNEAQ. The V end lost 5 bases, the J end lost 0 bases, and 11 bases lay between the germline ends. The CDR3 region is CASSAAGSSYNEQFF. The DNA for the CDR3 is TGTGCCAGCAGCGCCGCCGGTAGCTCCTACAATGAGCAGTTCTTC.

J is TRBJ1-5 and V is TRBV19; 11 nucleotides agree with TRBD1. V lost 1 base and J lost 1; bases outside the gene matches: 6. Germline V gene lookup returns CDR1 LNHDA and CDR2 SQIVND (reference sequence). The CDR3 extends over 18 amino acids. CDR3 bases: TGTGCCAGTAGTATAGCCGGACAGGGGGCGACGAGCAATCAGCCCCAGCATTTT. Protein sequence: CASSIAGQGATSNQPQHF.

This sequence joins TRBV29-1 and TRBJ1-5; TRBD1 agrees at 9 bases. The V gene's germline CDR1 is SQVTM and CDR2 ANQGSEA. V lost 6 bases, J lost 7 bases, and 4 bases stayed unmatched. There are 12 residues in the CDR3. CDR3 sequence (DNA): TGCAGCGTGGGAACAGGGGGCCAGCCCCAGCATTTT. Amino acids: CSVGTGGQPQHF.

CDR3 DNA: TGTGCCAGCAGTTTGTCAGGAAAGTCGAATGAGCAGTTCTTC. This gives the protein CASSLSGKSNEQFF. The chain joins TRBV28 to TRBJ2-1; no clear D. Trimming left V 3 bases short and J 7 bases short, with 13 bases between. Germline loops: CDR1 MDHEN, CDR2 SYDVKM. This CDR3 has 14 amino acids.

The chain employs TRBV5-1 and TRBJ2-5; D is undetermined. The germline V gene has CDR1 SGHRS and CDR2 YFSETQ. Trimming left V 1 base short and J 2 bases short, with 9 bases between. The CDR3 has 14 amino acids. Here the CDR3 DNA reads TGCGCCAGCAGCTTGAGTCCGCCACAAGAGACCCAGTACTTC. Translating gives CASSLSPPQETQYF.

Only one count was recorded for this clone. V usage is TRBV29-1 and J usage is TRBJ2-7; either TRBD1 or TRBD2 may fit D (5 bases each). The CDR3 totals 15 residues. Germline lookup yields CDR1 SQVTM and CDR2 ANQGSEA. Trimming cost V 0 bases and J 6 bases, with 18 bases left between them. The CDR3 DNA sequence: TGCAGCGTTGAAGATCCAAGCCAGGGTGGGGGCGAGCAGTACTTC. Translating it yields CSVEDPSQGGGEQYF.

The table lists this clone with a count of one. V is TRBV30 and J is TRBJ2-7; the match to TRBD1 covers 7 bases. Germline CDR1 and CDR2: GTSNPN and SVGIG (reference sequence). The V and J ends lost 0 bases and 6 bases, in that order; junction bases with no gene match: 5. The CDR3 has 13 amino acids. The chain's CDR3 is CAWSVGQVVEQYF. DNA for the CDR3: TGTGCCTGGAGTGTTGGACAGGTGGTCGAGCAGTACTTC.

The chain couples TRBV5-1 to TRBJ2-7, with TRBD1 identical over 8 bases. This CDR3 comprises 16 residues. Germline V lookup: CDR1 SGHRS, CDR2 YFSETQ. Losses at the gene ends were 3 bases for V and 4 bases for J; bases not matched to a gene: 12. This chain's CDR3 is CASSSTSRTGQYEQYF. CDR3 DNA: TGCGCCAGCAGCTCTACCTCCCGGACAGGGCAATACGAGCAGTACTTC. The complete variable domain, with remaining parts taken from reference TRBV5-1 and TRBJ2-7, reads KAGVTQTPRYLIKTRGQQVTLSCSPISGHRSVSWYQQTPGQGLQFLFEYFSETQRNKGNFPGRFSGRQFSNSRSEMNVSTLELGDSALYLCASSSTSRTGQYEQYFGPGTRLTVT.

This CDR3 is CASTYGLAGNWETQYF. The CDR3 DNA is TGTGCCAGCACCTACGGACTAGCGGGAAATTGGGAGACGCAGTATTTT. This chain uses TRBV28 with TRBJ2-3, with TRBD2 matching 12 bases. The length of the CDR3 is 16 residues. J lost 9 bases, V lost 7 bases, and 14 bases had no gene match. Per germline, CDR1 MDHEN and CDR2 SYDVKM.